The clone carrying this T cell receptor beta chain was seen only once. The target antigen is unknown. Included in the TCR beta cDNA libraries were unique molecular identifiers. Each CDR3 protein is one row after TCRdb ran MiXCR on the PCR reads. The table has 650,000 to 850,000 distinct CDR3 sequences, approximately 44% seen once. This specimen comes from a study of post-analysis software for immune sequencing data. Across the study: Disease courses included relapsing-remitting, secondary progressive and progressive-relapsing multiple sclerosis. Study-level points and caveats: Multiple sclerosis patients showed significantly lower normalized Chao1 diversity than controls did. Patients showed TRBV5-6, TRBV5-1 and TRBV20-1 among roughly 5 TRBV segments more frequent than in controls.

The CDR3 contains 17 residues. This receptor was taken from a girl between 10 and 17 years old with multiple sclerosis. This chain links TRBV21-1 with TRBJ2-1; the table gives TRBD2 as D, unverified against the DNA. TRBV21-1 is a known pseudogene. Sequenced sample: blood. CDR3 amino acids: CASSNGAGGNAENEQFF. CDR3 DNA: TGTGCCAGCAGCAACGGAGCGGGAGGGAACGCGGAAAATGAGCAGTTCTTC.